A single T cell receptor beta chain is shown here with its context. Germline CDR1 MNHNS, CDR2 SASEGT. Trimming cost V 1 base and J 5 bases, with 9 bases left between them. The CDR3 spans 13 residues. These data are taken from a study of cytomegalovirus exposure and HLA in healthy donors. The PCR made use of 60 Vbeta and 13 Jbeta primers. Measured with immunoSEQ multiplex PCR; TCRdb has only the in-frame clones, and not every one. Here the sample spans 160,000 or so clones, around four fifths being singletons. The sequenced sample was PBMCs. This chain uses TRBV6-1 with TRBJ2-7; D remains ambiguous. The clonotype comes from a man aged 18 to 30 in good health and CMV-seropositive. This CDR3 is CASSEGLVDEQYF. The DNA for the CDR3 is TGTGCCAGCAGTGAAGGTCTAGTGGACGAGCAGTACTTC.